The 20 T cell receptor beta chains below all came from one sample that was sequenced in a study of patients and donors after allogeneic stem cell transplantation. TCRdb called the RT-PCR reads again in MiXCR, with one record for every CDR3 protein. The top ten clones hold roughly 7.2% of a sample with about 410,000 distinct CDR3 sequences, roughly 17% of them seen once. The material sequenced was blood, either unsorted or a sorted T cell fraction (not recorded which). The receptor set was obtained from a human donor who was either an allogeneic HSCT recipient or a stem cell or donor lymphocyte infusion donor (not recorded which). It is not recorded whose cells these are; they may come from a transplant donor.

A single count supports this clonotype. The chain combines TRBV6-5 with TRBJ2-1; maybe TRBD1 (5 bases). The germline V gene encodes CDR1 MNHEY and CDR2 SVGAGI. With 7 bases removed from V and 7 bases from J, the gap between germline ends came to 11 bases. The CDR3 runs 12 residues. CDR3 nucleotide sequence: TGTGCCAGCAAAACAGGAAGGAATGAGCAGTTCTTC. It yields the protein CASKTGRNEQFF.

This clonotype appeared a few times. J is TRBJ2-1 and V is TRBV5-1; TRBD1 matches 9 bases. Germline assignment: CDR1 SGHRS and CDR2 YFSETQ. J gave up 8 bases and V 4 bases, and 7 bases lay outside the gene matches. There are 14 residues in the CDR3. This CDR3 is CASSPGTGNYEQFF. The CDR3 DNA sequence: TGCGCCAGCAGCCCCGGGACAGGGAACTATGAGCAGTTCTTC. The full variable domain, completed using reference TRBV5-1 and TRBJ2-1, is KAGVTQTPRYLIKTRGQQVTLSCSPISGHRSVSWYQQTPGQGLQFLFEYFSETQRNKGNFPGRFSGRQFSNSRSEMNVSTLELGDSALYLCASSPGTGNYEQFFGPGTRLTVL.

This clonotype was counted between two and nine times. The CDR3 loop is CASSQEGPGAGYGYTF. The CDR3, as DNA: TGCGCCAGCAGCCAAGAGGGGCCGGGGGCAGGCTATGGCTACACCTTC. The rearrangement uses TRBV4-1 and TRBJ1-2; D is perhaps TRBD1 (6 bases). V was cut by 0 bases and J by 4 bases, with 15 bases left in between. The CDR3 extends over 16 amino acids. Looked up from germline, CDR1 is MGHRA and CDR2 is YSYEKL.

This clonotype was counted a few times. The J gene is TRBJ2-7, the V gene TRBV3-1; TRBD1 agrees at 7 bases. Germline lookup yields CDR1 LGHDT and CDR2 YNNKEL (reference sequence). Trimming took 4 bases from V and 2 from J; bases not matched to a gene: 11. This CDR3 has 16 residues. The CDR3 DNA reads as TGTGCCAGCAGCCTTAAAAGCGCCAGGGGGACCTACGAGCAGTACTTC. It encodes CASSLKSARGTYEQYF.

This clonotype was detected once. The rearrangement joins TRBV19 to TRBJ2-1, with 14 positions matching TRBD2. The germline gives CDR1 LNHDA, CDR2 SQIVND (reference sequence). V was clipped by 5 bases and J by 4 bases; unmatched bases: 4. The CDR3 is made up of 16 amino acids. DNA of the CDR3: TGTGCCAGTAGTCAGACTAGCGGGGGGGTTTACAATGAGCAGTTCTTC. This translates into CASSQTSGGVYNEQFF.

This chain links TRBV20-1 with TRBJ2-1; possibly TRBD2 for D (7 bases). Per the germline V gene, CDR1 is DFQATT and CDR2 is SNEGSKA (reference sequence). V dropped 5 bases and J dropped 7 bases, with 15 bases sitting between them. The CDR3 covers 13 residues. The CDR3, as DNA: TGCAGTGCTCAAGGGGGGGCGGTAAATGAGCAGTTCTTC. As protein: CSAQGGAVNEQFF.

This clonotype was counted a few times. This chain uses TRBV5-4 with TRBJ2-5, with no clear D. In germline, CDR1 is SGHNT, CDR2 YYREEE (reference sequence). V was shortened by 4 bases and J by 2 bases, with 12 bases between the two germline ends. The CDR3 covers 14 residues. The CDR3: CASSLTGPQETQYF. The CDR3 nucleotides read TGTGCCAGCAGCCTAACCGGACCGCAAGAGACCCAGTACTTC.

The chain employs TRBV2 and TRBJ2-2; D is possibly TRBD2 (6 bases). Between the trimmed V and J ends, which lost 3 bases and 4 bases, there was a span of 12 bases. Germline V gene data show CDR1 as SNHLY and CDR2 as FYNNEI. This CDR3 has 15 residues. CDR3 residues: CASSEPGLITGELFF. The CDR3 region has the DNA TGTGCCAGCAGTGAGCCGGGACTTATCACCGGGGAGCTGTTTTTT. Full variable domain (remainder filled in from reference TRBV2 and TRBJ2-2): EPEVTQTPSHQVTQMGQEVILRCVPISNHLYFYWYRQILGQKVEFLVSFYNNEISEKSEIFDDQFSVERPDGSNFTLKIRSTKLEDSAMYFCASSEPGLITGELFFGEGSRLTVL.

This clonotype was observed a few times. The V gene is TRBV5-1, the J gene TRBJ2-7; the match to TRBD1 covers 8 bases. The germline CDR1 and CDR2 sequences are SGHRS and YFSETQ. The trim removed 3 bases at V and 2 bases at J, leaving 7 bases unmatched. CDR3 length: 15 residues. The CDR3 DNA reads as TGCGCCAGCAGCTCATTCACAGGGGGTCCCTACGAGCAGTACTTC. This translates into CASSSFTGGPYEQYF. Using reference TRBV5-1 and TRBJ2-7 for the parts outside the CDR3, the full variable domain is KAGVTQTPRYLIKTRGQQVTLSCSPISGHRSVSWYQQTPGQGLQFLFEYFSETQRNKGNFPGRFSGRQFSNSRSEMNVSTLELGDSALYLCASSSFTGGPYEQYFGPGTRLTVT.

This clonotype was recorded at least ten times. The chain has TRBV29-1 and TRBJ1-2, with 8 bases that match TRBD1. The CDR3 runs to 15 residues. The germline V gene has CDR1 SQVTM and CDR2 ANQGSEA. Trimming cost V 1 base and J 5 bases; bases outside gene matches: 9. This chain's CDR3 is CSVEGAGGLGYGYTF. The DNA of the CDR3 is TGCAGCGTTGAAGGGGCAGGGGGCCTTGGATATGGCTACACCTTC.

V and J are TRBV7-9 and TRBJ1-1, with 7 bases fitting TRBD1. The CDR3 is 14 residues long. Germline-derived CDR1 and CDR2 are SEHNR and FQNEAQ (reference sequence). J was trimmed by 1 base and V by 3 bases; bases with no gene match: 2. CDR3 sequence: CASSFRTGNTEAFF. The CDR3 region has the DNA TGTGCCAGCAGCTTTCGGACAGGGAACACTGAAGCTTTCTTT.

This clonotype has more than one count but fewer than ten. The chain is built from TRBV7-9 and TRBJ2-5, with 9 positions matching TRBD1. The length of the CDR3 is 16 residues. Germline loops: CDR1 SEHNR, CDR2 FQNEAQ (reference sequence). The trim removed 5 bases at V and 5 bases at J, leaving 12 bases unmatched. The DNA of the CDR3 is TGTGCCAGCAGCCTCCTACTCGACAGGGGGAGGGAGACCCAGTACTTC. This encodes CASSLLLDRGRETQYF.

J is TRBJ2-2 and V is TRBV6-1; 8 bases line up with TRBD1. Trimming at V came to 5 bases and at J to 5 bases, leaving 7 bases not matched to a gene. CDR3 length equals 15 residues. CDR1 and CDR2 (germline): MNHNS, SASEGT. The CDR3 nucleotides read TGTGCCAGCAGTATACCGGGACAGGCGACCGGGGAGCTGTTTTTT. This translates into CASSIPGQATGELFF.

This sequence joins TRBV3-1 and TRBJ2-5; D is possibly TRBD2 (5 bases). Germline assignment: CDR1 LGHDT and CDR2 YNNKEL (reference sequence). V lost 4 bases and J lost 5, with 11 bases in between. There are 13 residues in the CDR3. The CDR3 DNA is TGTGCCAGCAGCCTGGGAGTCCGGGAGACCCAGTACTTC. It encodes CASSLGVRETQYF.

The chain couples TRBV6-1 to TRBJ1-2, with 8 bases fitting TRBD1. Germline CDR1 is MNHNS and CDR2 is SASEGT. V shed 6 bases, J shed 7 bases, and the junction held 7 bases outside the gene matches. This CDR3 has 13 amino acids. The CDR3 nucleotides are TGTGCCAGCAGGCAGGGACAGGCAATTGGCTACACCTTC. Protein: CASRQGQAIGYTF.

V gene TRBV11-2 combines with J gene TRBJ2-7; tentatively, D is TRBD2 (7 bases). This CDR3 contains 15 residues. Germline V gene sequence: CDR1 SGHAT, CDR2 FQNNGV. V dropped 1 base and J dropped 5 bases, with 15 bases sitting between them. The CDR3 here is CASSLGAGAADEQYF. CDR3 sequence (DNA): TGTGCCAGCAGCTTAGGGGCGGGGGCGGCCGACGAGCAGTACTTC.

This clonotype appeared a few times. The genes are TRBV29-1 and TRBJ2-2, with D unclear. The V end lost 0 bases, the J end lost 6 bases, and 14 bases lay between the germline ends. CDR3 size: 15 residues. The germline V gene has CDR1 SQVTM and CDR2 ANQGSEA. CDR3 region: CSVEDLQDRPGELFF. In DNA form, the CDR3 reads TGCAGCGTTGAAGATCTCCAAGACCGCCCCGGGGAGCTGTTTTTT.

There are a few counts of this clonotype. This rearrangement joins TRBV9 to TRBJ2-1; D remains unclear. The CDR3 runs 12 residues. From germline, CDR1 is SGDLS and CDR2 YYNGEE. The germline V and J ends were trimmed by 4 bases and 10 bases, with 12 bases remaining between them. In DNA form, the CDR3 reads TGTGCCAGCAGCCCTGGGATGGGGGAGCAGTTCTTC. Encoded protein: CASSPGMGEQFF.

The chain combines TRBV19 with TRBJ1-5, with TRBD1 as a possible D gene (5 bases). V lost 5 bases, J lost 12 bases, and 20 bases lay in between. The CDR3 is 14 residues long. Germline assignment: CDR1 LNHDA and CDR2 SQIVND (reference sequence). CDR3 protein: CASSLYTDILLQHF. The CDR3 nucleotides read TGTGCCAGTAGTCTTTATACGGACATTCTTCTCCAGCATTTT.

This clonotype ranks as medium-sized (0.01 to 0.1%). Written as DNA, the CDR3 is TGCGCCAGCAGCCAGGACAGGGCCAATCAGCCCCAGCATTTT. Translated, it gives CASSQDRANQPQHF. The chain joins TRBV4-3 to TRBJ1-5; 8 nucleotides line up with TRBD1. The CDR3 loop spans 14 amino acids. Germline CDR1 reads LGHNA; CDR2 reads YSLEER. V shed 3 bases and J 3 bases; nucleotides not matched to a gene: 1.